A selection of T cell receptor beta chains follows, all from one sample in a study of siplizumab effects on memory and regulatory T cells. Using immunoSEQ multiplex PCR, the repertoire was profiled, and TCRdb retains in-frame clones only, with some absent. The sample lists 100,000 or so clones; around 95% were seen once. The specimen sequenced was non-Treg CD4+ T cells sorted from blood. The receptors were sampled from a human donor in good health. CDR3s leave out the opening cysteine and the closing phenylalanine or tryptophan. Clone size, where shown, is once, few, many, or a class for clones that have expanded.

clone_size | j_call | v_call | cdr3_aa
NA | TRBJ1-2 | TRBV2 | ASRGAPYGYT
NA | TRBJ2-3 | TRBV19 | ASSIDRARGTDTQY
NA | TRBJ2-3 | TRBV18 | ASSPGGQGSDTQY
NA | TRBJ2-1 | TRBV18 | ASSKPTSGGSYNEQF
NA | TRBJ1-1 | TRBV7-9 | ASSLFRGMGNTEAF
NA | TRBJ2-3 | TRBV7-2 | ASSLGGRGDTQY
NA | TRBJ1-2 | TRBV6-1 | ASSDRESYGYT
once | TRBJ2-7 | TRBV6-6 | ASLLEPGTLYEQY
NA | TRBJ1-1 | TRBV11-2 | ASSFHSPTLNTEAF
NA | TRBJ1-2 | TRBV7-9 | ASSLGDRVGYT
once | TRBJ2-4 | TRBV2 | ASSVGELAKNIQY
NA | TRBJ2-7 | TRBV5-1 | ASSLVTGALPYEQY
NA | TRBJ2-7 | TRBV5-1 | ASSIGTAGPYEQY
NA | TRBJ1-2 | TRBV6-5 | ASTGGGPGYGYT
NA | TRBJ1-5 | TRBV27 | ASSAGANNQPQH
NA | TRBJ1-1 | TRBV7-3 | ASSPTQQGSNTEAF
NA | TRBJ1-6 | TRBV19 | ASSLPAWSPLH
NA | TRBJ1-4 | TRBV5-1 | ASSSRVLSEKLF
NA | TRBJ1-1 | TRBV2 | ASRPSSEAF
NA | TRBJ2-7 | TRBV7-2 | ASSLAGPVYSYEQY
NA | TRBJ1-1 | TRBV9 | ASSVLQGTEAF
NA | TRBJ2-7 | TRBV18 | ASSPPGMDEQY
NA | TRBJ2-3 | TRBV7-2 | ASSLADTQY
NA | TRBJ1-2 | TRBV2 | ASSVRENYGYT
NA | TRBJ2-7 | TRBV18 | ASSPTRSSYEQY
NA | TRBJ2-7 | TRBV19 | ASSRTGIYEQY
NA | TRBJ1-6 | TRBV19 | ASSGFGQGYNSPLH
NA | TRBJ1-2 | TRBV6-5 | ASRLGGFQGYT
NA | TRBJ1-5 | TRBV5-1 | ASSPAGGRNQPQH
NA | TRBJ1-2 | TRBV6-5 | ASSYQGNYGYT
NA | TRBJ2-1 | TRBV5-6 | ASSLYSGGSF
NA | TRBJ1-3 | TRBV9 | ASSVENEGGTIY
NA | TRBJ2-3 | TRBV5-4 | ASSLFGGAIGDTQY
NA | TRBJ2-1 | TRBV9 | ASSPGLASYNEQF
NA | TRBJ1-1 | TRBV6-5 | ASRDPQDTEAF